Listed below are T cell receptor beta chains from one sample, sequenced in a study of blood T cell repertoires in COVID-19. Only in-frame clones appear in the TCRdb table, and some are missing; sequencing was by immunoSEQ multiplex PCR. The table shows more than 95,000 clones, with roughly 80% occurring only once. The sequenced material came from peripheral blood. These receptor sequences come from a man between 60 and 75 years old with acute or convalescent COVID-19. The CDR3 runs from the conserved cysteine through the conserved F or W. D genes are given only for firm matches. The size entry is marked missing in some rows and otherwise reads once, few, many or a size class.

>TRBJ2-3|.|TRBV9|TRBD2
CASSVRSAGVTDTQYF
TGTGCCAGCAGCGTCCGCTCGGCGGGAGTCACAGATACGCAGTATTTT
>TRBJ1-2|.|TRBV3-1/TRBV3-2|.
CASSQVAAGALGYGYTF
TGTGCCAGCAGCCAAGTCGCCGCAGGGGCTCTTGGCTATGGCTACACCTTC
>TRBJ1-2|.|TRBV27|.
CASSSGHRDGYTF
TGTGCCAGCAGTTCGGGACATCGAGATGGCTACACCTTC
>TRBJ2-7|few|TRBV7-8|TRBD2
CASSLALDSGSSYEQYF
TGTGCCAGCAGCTTAGCGCTTGATAGCGGGAGCTCCTACGAGCAGTACTTC
>TRBJ2-1|.|TRBV7-6|.
CASSLEAGYVDNEQFF
TGTGCCAGCAGCTTAGAAGCAGGGTATGTGGACAATGAGCAGTTCTTC
>TRBJ1-3|.|TRBV5-1|TRBD1
CASSLEGQAAGNTIYF
TGCGCCAGCAGCTTGGAGGGACAGGCAGCTGGAAACACCATATATTTT
>TRBJ1-2|few|TRBV24-1|.
CATSVSGTGYTF
TGTGCCACCAGTGTTTCGGGAACTGGCTACACCTTC
>TRBJ2-2|few|TRBV18|TRBD2
CAGSGTSAIGELFF
TGTGCCGGATCCGGGACTAGCGCAATCGGGGAGCTGTTTTTT
>TRBJ2-2|.|TRBV12-3/TRBV12-4|.
CASSTEFPGELFF
TGTGCCAGCAGTACAGAGTTTCCCGGGGAGCTGTTTTTT
>TRBJ1-1|few|TRBV5-6|TRBD1
CASSRRTGPEAFF
TGTGCCAGCAGCCGAAGGACAGGGCCCGAAGCTTTCTTT
>TRBJ1-1|many|TRBV2|.
CASSLYVNEAFF
TGTGCCAGCAGTCTCTACGTAAATGAAGCTTTCTTT
>TRBJ1-2|few|TRBV28|TRBD1
CASRDRTGRNTGHYTF
TGTGCCAGCAGAGACAGGACAGGGAGGAATACCGGTCACTACACCTTC
>TRBJ1-1|once|TRBV6-2/TRBV6-3|.
CASSPLAPNTEAFF
TGTGCCAGCAGCCCTCTAGCCCCGAACACTGAAGCTTTCTTT
>TRBJ2-3|.|TRBV5-6|TRBD2
CASGLAGVTDTQYF
TGTGCCAGCGGCCTAGCGGGGGTCACAGATACGCAGTATTTT
>TRBJ2-6|.|TRBV24-1|.
CATSDARFSGANVLTF
TGTGCCACCAGTGACGCACGGTTCTCTGGGGCCAACGTCCTGACTTTC
>TRBJ1-2|.|TRBV2|.
CASSARGYGYTF
TGTGCCAGCAGTGCCAGGGGTTATGGCTACACCTTC
>TRBJ1-2|.|TRBV11-3|.
CASSGRNYGYTF
TGTGCCAGCTCCGGGAGGAACTATGGCTACACCTTC
>TRBJ1-2|.|TRBV9|TRBD1
CASSASGQENYGYTF
TGTGCCAGCAGCGCTTCGGGACAGGAGAACTATGGCTACACCTTC
>TRBJ2-2|.|TRBV5-1|.
CASRRMNTGELFF
TGCGCCAGCAGGAGGATGAACACCGGGGAGCTGTTTTTT
>TRBJ2-7|.|TRBV7-2|TRBD2
CASSALAGGTYEQYF
TGTGCCAGCAGCGCCCTAGCGGGAGGTACCTACGAGCAGTACTTC
>TRBJ2-1|.|TRBV24-1|TRBD2
CATSGSSSGGFSAQEQFF
TGTGCCACCAGTGGAAGCTCTAGCGGGGGGTTTTCAGCGCAGGAGCAGTTCTTC
>TRBJ2-5|once|TRBV21-1|.
CASVPAGGASIHPGQTQYF
TGTGCCAGCGTTCCGGCGGGGGGGGCTAGCATCCACCCCGGACAGACCCAGTACTTC
>TRBJ1-6|.|TRBV12-3/TRBV12-4|.
CASSFQGNSPLHF
TGTGCCAGCAGTTTTCAGGGAAACTCACCCCTCCACTTT
>TRBJ2-1|few|TRBV6-2/TRBV6-3|TRBD2
CASSSRTSGGALYNEQFF
TGTGCCAGCAGTTCCAGGACTAGCGGGGGGGCCCTTTACAATGAGCAGTTCTTC
>TRBJ1-6|.|TRBV2|.
CASSEERNSPLHF
TGTGCCAGCAGTGAGGAGAGGAATTCACCCCTCCACTTT
>TRBJ1-1|.|TRBV7-3|TRBD1
CASSLGTVNTEAFF
TGTGCCAGCAGCCTCGGGACAGTGAACACTGAAGCTTTCTTT
>TRBJ1-2|.|TRBV19|TRBD1
CASSPWTGDGYTF
TGTGCCAGTAGTCCCTGGACAGGGGATGGCTACACCTTC
>TRBJ1-1|.|TRBV12-5|.
CASALGQSWGEAFF
TGTGCTAGTGCCCTGGGACAAAGCTGGGGTGAAGCTTTCTTT
>TRBJ1-2|.|TRBV6-4|TRBD1
CASSADRVHYGYTF
TGTGCCAGCAGTGCGGACAGGGTGCACTATGGCTACACCTTC
>TRBJ2-1|.|TRBV18|.
CASSPLQDRNEQFF
TGTGCCAGCTCACCTCTACAGGATCGAAATGAGCAGTTCTTC
>TRBJ2-3|few|TRBV24-1|.
CATSDFYADTQYF
TGTGCCACCAGTGATTTTTATGCGGATACGCAGTATTTT
>TRBJ2-7|.|TRBV5-6|TRBD1
CATSIWSGQGYEQYF
TGTGCCACCAGCATTTGGAGCGGACAGGGCTACGAGCAGTACTTC
>TRBJ2-5|.|TRBV7-2|.
CASSLTPQETQYF
TGTGCCAGCAGCTTAACTCCCCAAGAGACCCAGTACTTC
>TRBJ1-6|.|TRBV10-1|.
CASSDGGNSPLHF
TGCGCCAGCAGTGACGGGGGGAACTCACCCCTCCACTTT